Listed below are T cell receptor beta chains from one sample, sequenced in a study of blood T cell repertoires in COVID-19. Data came from immunoSEQ multiplex PCR; TCRdb stores just in-frame clones and leaves some out. The sample has about 190,000 clones; 80% to 90% are singletons. Source material: peripheral blood. These receptors came from a man in his thirties or forties with acute or convalescent COVID-19. CDR3s include the opening cysteine and the closing phenylalanine or tryptophan. Each record gives: D gene, clone size, J gene, V gene, CDR3 DNA, CDR3 protein. D genes are given only for firm matches. Clone size is given for some rows only: seen once, a few or many times, or a class if the clone is expanded.

>NA|once|TRBJ1-6|TRBV18
TGTGCCAGCTCACCAGACAATAATTCACCCCTCCACTTT
CASSPDNNSPLHF
>TRBD2|NA|TRBJ2-2|TRBV6-5
TGTGCCAGCAGTTACCAGGGACTAGCGGGGGCCGGGGAGCTGTTTTTT
CASSYQGLAGAGELFF
>TRBD2|NA|TRBJ2-7|TRBV3-1/TRBV3-2
TGTGCCAGCAGCCCAACCGGGACTAGCACCCACGAGCAGTACTTC
CASSPTGTSTHEQYF
>NA|NA|TRBJ1-1|TRBV4-1
TGCGCCAGCAGCCATCCCACAGGGCGGAACACTGAAGCTTTCTTT
CASSHPTGRNTEAFF
>TRBD2|NA|TRBJ2-5|TRBV4-1
TGCGCCAGCAGCCCAGGTCGGGGGGGAAACCGAGGGGAGACCCAGTACTTC
CASSPGRGGNRGETQYF
>TRBD1|NA|TRBJ2-1|TRBV13
TGTGCCAGCAGCTTACAGGGGGCGGGTTACAATGAGCAGTTCTTC
CASSLQGAGYNEQFF
>NA|NA|TRBJ2-7|TRBV11-3
TGTGCCAGCAGCGTTCAGGGCTACGAGCAGTACTTC
CASSVQGYEQYF
>TRBD1|once|TRBJ1-4|TRBV5-1
TGCGCCAGCAGCGTGGGACAGGGGGCGAATGAAAAACTGTTTTTT
CASSVGQGANEKLFF
>NA|NA|TRBJ2-2|TRBV2
TGTGCCAGCAGTGAATCGGGAAGGCTAACCGGGGAGCTGTTTTTT
CASSESGRLTGELFF
>NA|once|TRBJ2-1|TRBV5-1
TGCGCCAGCAGCTTGGACAGGGTTATGAATGAGCAGTTCTTC
CASSLDRVMNEQFF
>NA|once|TRBJ2-1|TRBV6-1
TGTGCCAGCAGTGAATCCCCCCAGGGAGGCAGGAATGAGCAGTTCTTC
CASSESPQGGRNEQFF
>NA|NA|TRBJ1-4|TRBV7-9
TGTGCCAGCAGCTCCCTCCGGGGTACTAATGAAAAACTGTTTTTT
CASSSLRGTNEKLFF
>NA|NA|TRBJ1-2|TRBV28
TGTGCCAGCAGTTTTGGAGGGACTGCGGGGGGCTACACCTTC
CASSFGGTAGGYTF
>NA|NA|TRBJ1-3|TRBV4-2
TGTGCCAGCAGCCAAGATCCCAACGTCCCAGGCCTGGATTTT
CASSQDPNVPGLDF
>TRBD1|once|TRBJ2-7|TRBV6-5
TGTGCCAGCGGTAGGCAGGGGGTAGGTAGCGACGAGCAGTACTTC
CASGRQGVGSDEQYF
>NA|NA|TRBJ1-5|TRBV28
TGTGCCAGCACCTGGGGCCGAATGGGCAATCAGCCCCAGCATTTT
CASTWGRMGNQPQHF
>NA|NA|TRBJ1-1|TRBV5-1
TGCGCCAGCAGCCTTATGGACAGCCGTGAAGCTTTCTTT
CASSLMDSREAFF
>NA|NA|TRBJ1-2|TRBV12-3/TRBV12-4
TGTGCCAGCAGTTTTGCAGAAAACTATGGCTACACCTTC
CASSFAENYGYTF